This entry lists 24 T cell receptor beta chains sequenced from one sample in a study of blood T cell repertoires in COVID-19. Generated by immunoSEQ multiplex PCR, the TCRdb table keeps only in-frame clones and is missing some. The table lists about 33,000 clones, 65% to 90% of them singletons. Sequenced input: peripheral blood. The receptor source for this set is a man aged 60 to 75 with active COVID-19.

The chain uses TRBV28 and TRBJ1-2; 8 nucleotides align to TRBD1. The CDR3 runs to 14 residues. Trimming took 5 bases from V and 2 from J; bases not matched to a gene: 4. Germline V CDR1 and CDR2: MDHEN, SYDVKM. The CDR3 is CASSARGRNYGYTF. CDR3 sequence (DNA): TGTGCCAGCAGTGCCAGGGGGCGGAACTATGGCTACACCTTC.

The chain is built from TRBV24-1 and TRBJ2-2, with 8 bases that match TRBD1. Germline CDR1 and CDR2: KGHDR and SFDVKD. The junction had 2 bases not matched to a gene; V was cut back by 6 bases and J by 6 bases. This CDR3 contains 13 residues. The CDR3 loop reads CATSKQGAGELFF. The DNA of the CDR3 is TGTGCCACCAGTAAACAGGGGGCCGGGGAGCTGTTTTTT.

This chain connects TRBV6-4 to TRBJ2-1, with D possibly TRBD1 on 5 matching bases. This CDR3 contains 15 residues. With 3 bases removed from V and 5 bases from J, the gap between germline ends came to 14 bases. The germline V gene encodes CDR1 MRHNA and CDR2 SNTAGT. The CDR3 bases are TGTGCCAGCAGTGATGTGGCTCTGGGGCACAATGAGCAGTTCTTC. Its translation is CASSDVALGHNEQFF.

The DNA for the CDR3 is TGTGCCAGCAGTGACAGCGGGAGGGCCTGGGCGAATGAGCAGTTCTTC. Translated: CASSDSGRAWANEQFF. The rearrangement links TRBV6-1 to TRBJ2-1; 10 nucleotides align to TRBD2. Germline lookup yields CDR1 MNHNS and CDR2 SASEGT. Losses at the gene ends were 3 bases for V and 7 bases for J; bases not matched to a gene: 9. CDR3 size: 16 residues.

A single count supports this clone. This rearrangement joins TRBV7-9 to TRBJ2-3, with 9 bases fitting TRBD2. The J segment lost 0 bases and the V segment lost 3 bases, leaving 4 bases of the junction unmatched. Germline assignment: CDR1 SEHNR and CDR2 FQNEAQ (reference sequence). The CDR3 has 16 amino acids. The CDR3 DNA sequence: TGTGCCAGCAGCTTGGGACTAGCCAAAAGCACAGATACGCAGTATTTT. Amino acid sequence: CASSLGLAKSTDTQYF.

The chain joins TRBV18 to TRBJ2-3; the match to TRBD2 covers 11 bases. V lost 4 bases and J lost 5; bases outside the gene matches: 8. CDR1 is KGHSH, CDR2 LQKENI, per germline. The CDR3 totals 16 residues. This CDR3 reads CASSQLLAGAKDTQYF. For the CDR3, the DNA is TGTGCCAGCTCACAGTTACTAGCGGGAGCGAAAGATACGCAGTATTTT.

This chain uses TRBV7-3 with TRBJ2-3, with 7 bases aligning to TRBD2. The V and J ends lost 2 bases and 0 bases, in that order; junction bases with no gene match: 2. CDR1 and CDR2 (germline): SGHTA, FQGTGA. The CDR3 runs to 15 residues. The CDR3 nucleotides read TGTGCCAGCAGCTTAGCGGGAGTAAGCACAGATACGCAGTATTTT. Its translation is CASSLAGVSTDTQYF.

V and J are TRBV15 and TRBJ2-5, with D possibly being TRBD1 (6 bases). The CDR3 consists of 15 residues. Germline V gene data show CDR1 as LNHNV and CDR2 as YYDKDF (reference sequence). The V end lost 0 bases, the J end lost 5 bases, and 13 bases lay between the germline ends. The CDR3 protein is CATSREGRGGETQYF. In DNA form, the CDR3 reads TGTGCCACCAGCAGAGAGGGCAGGGGTGGGGAGACCCAGTACTTC.

The chain employs TRBV14 and TRBJ2-1; TRBD2 matches at 11 bases. This CDR3 region has 18 residues. The ends lost 4 bases at V and 10 bases at J; junction bases unmatched: 18. CDR1 is SGHDN and CDR2 is FVKESK in the germline V gene. The CDR3: CASSPPTRLAGLAGEQFF. The CDR3 nucleotides are TGTGCCAGCAGCCCCCCGACGCGACTAGCGGGGCTGGCTGGGGAGCAGTTCTTC.

V and J are TRBV7-2 and TRBJ1-3, with D perhaps matching TRBD1 (6 bases). Deletions cut 1 base from V and 2 bases from J, with 6 bases between. The germline gives CDR1 SGHTA, CDR2 FQGNSA. The CDR3 is made up of 14 amino acids. The CDR3 loop is CASSLGQAGNTIYF. The CDR3 nucleotides are TGTGCCAGCAGCTTAGGACAGGCTGGAAACACCATATATTTT. Based on the CDR3 plus reference TRBV7-2 and TRBJ1-3, the full variable domain is GAGVSQSPSNKVTEKGKDVELRCDPISGHTALYWYRQSLGQGLEFLIYFQGNSAPDKSGLPSDRFSAERTGGSVSTLTIQRTQQEDSAVYLCASSLGQAGNTIYFGEGSWLTVV.

The chain couples TRBV28 to TRBJ2-7, with TRBD1 as a possible D gene (5 bases). Germline V gene sequence: CDR1 MDHEN, CDR2 SYDVKM. Between the trimmed V and J ends, which lost 4 bases and 9 bases, there was a span of 13 bases. This CDR3 has 12 residues. CDR3 nucleotides: TGTGCCAGCAGTTGGCCCAAAGGGGCGCAGTACTTC. It encodes CASSWPKGAQYF. The full variable domain, in which reference TRBV28 and TRBJ2-7 provide the parts outside the CDR3, is DVKVTQSSRYLVKRTGEKVFLECVQDMDHENMFWYRQDPGLGLRLIYFSYDVKMKEKGDIPEGYSVSREKKERFSLILESASTNQTSMYLCASSWPKGAQYFGPGTRLTVT.

This chain links TRBV24-1 with TRBJ2-2, with TRBD1 identical over 11 bases. CDR1 and CDR2 (germline): KGHDR, SFDVKD. With V trimmed by 1 base and J by 6 bases, 3 bases remained unmatched. The CDR3 runs to 16 residues. CDR3 loop: CATSDFGDRGAGELFF. DNA for the CDR3: TGTGCCACCAGTGATTTTGGGGACAGGGGGGCCGGGGAGCTGTTTTTT.

This clone was recorded only once. The CDR3 DNA is TGTGCCAGCACCCGCGGTAAGAGCAAAAATGAGCAGTTCTTC. Its protein is CASTRGKSKNEQFF. The chain carries TRBV3-1 (or the pseudogene TRBV3-2) and TRBJ2-1; no reliable D call. Germline CDR1 is LGHDT and CDR2 is YNNKEL (reference sequence). The CDR3 is 14 residues long. V lost 7 bases and J lost 7, with 17 bases in between.

This chain uses TRBV7-2 with TRBJ1-3; no reliable D call. The CDR3 consists of 16 residues. V was trimmed by 5 bases and J by 0 bases, leaving 14 bases between them. Germline CDR1 and CDR2: SGHTA and FQGNSA. The CDR3 sequence: CASSPSLRVSGNTIYF. CDR3 nucleotide sequence: TGTGCCAGCAGCCCCTCGCTCCGGGTCTCTGGAAACACCATATATTTT. The complete variable domain, with remaining parts taken from reference TRBV7-2 and TRBJ1-3, reads GAGVSQSPSNKVTEKGKDVELRCDPISGHTALYWYRQSLGQGLEFLIYFQGNSAPDKSGLPSDRFSAERTGGSVSTLTIQRTQQEDSAVYLCASSPSLRVSGNTIYFGEGSWLTVV.

This clone was found a few times. This chain links TRBV27 with TRBJ2-7, with 9 bases lining up with TRBD1. The CDR3 spans 15 residues. J was trimmed by 3 bases and V by 4 bases; bases with no gene match: 7. Germline assignment: CDR1 MNHEY and CDR2 SMNVEV (reference sequence). The CDR3 DNA reads TGTGCCAGCAGTTCGGACAGGGGTCTAGGCTACGAGCAGTACTTC. It translates to CASSSDRGLGYEQYF.

The chain joins TRBV5-1 to TRBJ2-6, with D tentatively TRBD1 (5 bases). Germline V CDR1 and CDR2: SGHRS, YFSETQ. V was pared by 6 bases and J by 0 bases, with 13 bases between. This CDR3 spans 16 amino acids. The CDR3 protein is CASTQGRSSGANVLTF. CDR3 bases: TGCGCCAGCACCCAGGGTAGGAGCTCTGGGGCCAACGTCCTGACTTTC.

V gene TRBV3-1 (or the pseudogene TRBV3-2) combines with J gene TRBJ2-3, with 12 bases that match TRBD2. J gave up 1 base and V 4 bases, and 9 bases lay outside the gene matches. The CDR3 is 18 amino acids. Germline CDR1 LGHDT, CDR2 YNNKEL (reference sequence). The CDR3 here is CASSRKLAGGGGTDTQYF. In DNA, the CDR3 is TGTGCCAGCAGCCGCAAACTAGCGGGAGGAGGAGGCACAGATACGCAGTATTTT.

The chain is built from TRBV7-6 and TRBJ2-2; 9 bases are a match to TRBD2. With 6 bases clipped from V and 4 bases from J, the junction kept 6 bases outside the gene matches. This CDR3 is 15 amino acids long. CDR1 is SGHVS, CDR2 FNYEAQ, per germline. CDR3 residues: CASSQLAGGTGELFF. The DNA of the CDR3 is TGTGCCAGCAGTCAACTAGCGGGTGGCACCGGGGAGCTGTTTTTT.

The rearrangement joins TRBV27 to TRBJ2-1; TRBD1 is a possible D gene (7 bases). V lost 6 bases to trimming and J lost 6 bases, with 12 bases between them. CDR1 is MNHEY and CDR2 is SMNVEV in the germline V gene (reference sequence). This CDR3 contains 13 residues. This chain's CDR3 is CASRFQGGNEQFF. Written as DNA, the CDR3 is TGTGCCAGCAGATTCCAGGGGGGCAATGAGCAGTTCTTC.

The CDR3 loop reads CASTRRWQGGVTGELFF. Written as DNA, the CDR3 is TGTGCCAGCACCCGACGCTGGCAGGGTGGTGTTACCGGGGAGCTGTTTTTT. The chain employs TRBV28 and TRBJ2-2, with D tentatively TRBD1 (5 bases). V shed 7 bases and J shed 5 bases, with 23 bases lying between them. This CDR3 contains 17 residues. Germline loops: CDR1 MDHEN, CDR2 SYDVKM. The full variable domain, its missing parts supplied by reference TRBV28 and TRBJ2-2, is DVKVTQSSRYLVKRTGEKVFLECVQDMDHENMFWYRQDPGLGLRLIYFSYDVKMKEKGDIPEGYSVSREKKERFSLILESASTNQTSMYLCASTRRWQGGVTGELFFGEGSRLTVL.

The CDR3 coding sequence is TGTGCCAGCAGTCTTAGGGGGAACACTGAAGCTTTCTTT. Protein sequence: CASSLRGNTEAFF. The V and J genes are TRBV6-5 and TRBJ1-1; D is possibly TRBD1 (5 bases). V lost 5 bases, J lost 1 base, and 8 bases lay in between. This CDR3 contains 13 residues. The germline gives CDR1 MNHEY, CDR2 SVGAGI.

J is TRBJ2-2 and V is TRBV24-1; 7 bases agree with TRBD1. Germline V gene data show CDR1 as KGHDR and CDR2 as SFDVKD. The CDR3 totals 16 residues. After removal of 3 bases from V and 7 bases from J, the junction contained 10 bases not matched to a gene. In nucleotides, the CDR3 is TGTGCCACCAGTGATCCACGCGAGGGGGCGAACGGGGAGCTGTTTTTT. Translation gives CATSDPREGANGELFF.

The chain employs TRBV29-1 and TRBJ1-2; the D gene is possibly TRBD1 (5 bases). The germline V gene has CDR1 SQVTM and CDR2 ANQGSEA. This CDR3 has 12 residues. Trimming stripped 7 bases from V and 3 bases from J, with 12 bases between. As DNA, the CDR3 is TGCAGCGGGAGAGGACACGACTATGGCTACACCTTC. Its translation is CSGRGHDYGYTF.

This sequence joins TRBV24-1 and TRBJ2-1; 16 positions agree with TRBD2. The CDR3 is 17 residues long. J lost 7 bases, V lost 3 bases, and 5 bases had no gene match. Germline V gene lookup returns CDR1 KGHDR and CDR2 SFDVKD. For the CDR3, the DNA is TGTGCCACCAGTGATCCCGGGACTAGCGGGAGGGGGAATGAGCAGTTCTTC. This codes for CATSDPGTSGRGNEQFF.